This T cell receptor (beta chain) derives from a study of blood T cell repertoires in COVID-19. About the research overall: PBMCs, B-cell-depleted T cells, or T cells were the source of the cDNA or gDNA that made up the material.

Generated by immunoSEQ multiplex PCR, the TCRdb table keeps only in-frame clones and is missing some. The sample shows around 220,000 clones, approximately 82% of them seen only once. Germline lookup yields CDR1 GTSNPN and CDR2 SVGIG (reference sequence). With 0 bases clipped from V and 5 bases from J, the junction kept 6 bases outside the gene matches. The CDR3 has 15 residues. The sample taken for sequencing was peripheral blood. V and J are TRBV30 and TRBJ2-1, with 8 nucleotides matching TRBD1. This sequence originates from a woman older than 75 with active or convalescent COVID-19. The CDR3 nucleotides are TGTGCCTGGAGTGTACCCGGGACAGGACACAATGAGCAGTTCTTC. The encoded protein is CAWSVPGTGHNEQFF.